The rows below give T cell receptor beta chains drawn from one sample of a study of blood T cells in healthy people across ages. TCRdb fed the 5' RACE reads into MiXCR, producing one record per CDR3 protein. The table records around 940,000 distinct CDR3 sequences, 51% of them present only once. The source material was blood. Every receptor here comes from an older woman in good health. CDR3s leave out the opening cysteine and the closing phenylalanine or tryptophan. The D gene is left open where the match is weak. Size is omitted from some rows. Given values are once, few, many or a class for expanded clones.

D gene	clone size	J gene	V gene	CDR3 protein
TRBD2	NA	TRBJ2-7	TRBV6-5	ASKKAGTDEQY
TRBD2	few	TRBJ2-3	TRBV7-2	ASSLDGTSGTTSTDTQY
NA	NA	TRBJ2-5	TRBV10-3	AISDVQGSGETQY
NA	NA	TRBJ2-1	TRBV13	ASSPLASEKFYNEQF
TRBD1	NA	TRBJ1-5	TRBV20-1	SARDRGLFQPQH
TRBD1	NA	TRBJ2-3	TRBV7-9	ASSPFSGGPTDTQY
NA	NA	NA	TRBV3-1	ASSHLASLETQY
NA	NA	TRBJ1-2	TRBV6-5	ASSQSWIYGYT
NA	few	TRBJ2-1	TRBV20-1	SARNWGEQF
TRBD2	NA	NA	TRBV3-1	ASSQGGLAAGGIYVETQY
TRBD2	NA	TRBJ2-4	TRBV11-1	ARSQIRTSGNIQY
TRBD1	NA	TRBJ2-5	TRBV6-6	ASSSGGSMGETQY
TRBD2	NA	TRBJ2-1	TRBV6-2/TRBV6-3	ASTPSGSRTNEQF
TRBD1	NA	TRBJ2-6	TRBV7-2	ASSPQTGGIGGANVLT
NA	NA	TRBJ2-1	TRBV6-2/TRBV6-3	ASSYYSGEQF
NA	few	NA	TRBV15	ATSRGLGEWFEQY
NA	once	TRBJ1-5	TRBV7-6	ASSLAGGSQPQH
TRBD2	NA	TRBJ2-3	TRBV7-6	ASSGRSGASTDTQY
NA	NA	TRBJ2-3	TRBV7-2	ASSLESGISTDTQY
NA	NA	TRBJ2-1	TRBV14	ASSQVPSSEQF
NA	few	TRBJ2-5	TRBV10-3	AISGAEETQY
TRBD2	NA	TRBJ2-3	TRBV11-2	ASSSGSGGTDTQY
NA	few	TRBJ1-6	TRBV20-1	SAREAMPGPESSYNSPLH
NA	NA	TRBJ1-1	TRBV7-8	ASSRGPYTEAF
TRBD1	NA	TRBJ1-4	TRBV7-2	ASRPIGYRGEKLF
NA	few	TRBJ2-2	TRBV7-7	ASSLGVFTGELF
NA	NA	TRBJ1-1	TRBV4-1	ASSHTDRQLEAF
TRBD1	few	TRBJ2-7	TRBV5-1	ASSKDRVHEQY
TRBD2	NA	TRBJ2-7	TRBV4-1	ASSQDKDSAWSGRVYEQY
NA	NA	TRBJ2-7	TRBV7-8	ASSSIAREQY
NA	NA	NA	TRBV27	ASSINNAQETQY
NA	NA	TRBJ1-6	TRBV20-1	SARVGGRNSPLH
TRBD2	few	TRBJ2-3	TRBV28	ASIRGGHTDTQY
NA	NA	TRBJ1-1	TRBV11-2	ASSLVNREAF
TRBD2	NA	TRBJ2-3	TRBV4-1	ASSQTAAGGPEDTQY
NA	NA	TRBJ2-2	TRBV14	ASSLRLNTGELF
NA	NA	TRBJ1-2	TRBV5-6	ASSLGGAFGYT
TRBD1	NA	TRBJ2-7	TRBV10-3	AISESTPGQGYEQY
NA	NA	TRBJ1-5	TRBV28	ASSSGTFNQPQH
NA	NA	TRBJ1-5	TRBV2	ASSTGRGSNQPQH
NA	few	TRBJ2-4	TRBV12-3/TRBV12-4	ASSLGSKNIQY
NA	NA	TRBJ2-3	TRBV29-1	SVAGELTDTQY
TRBD2	few	TRBJ2-3	TRBV4-2	ASSQRLAGETDTQY
NA	NA	TRBJ1-4	TRBV18	ASSPPGFRTNEKLF
NA	NA	TRBJ2-5	TRBV20-1	SARDVEGQETQY
NA	NA	TRBJ2-1	TRBV29-1	SVEVGLAYNEQF
TRBD2	NA	TRBJ2-3	TRBV28	ASSSRLAGGDTDTQY
TRBD2	few	TRBJ2-3	TRBV27	ASSSPGLAEDTQY
TRBD2	NA	TRBJ2-5	TRBV5-1	ASSYGTSGQETQY
TRBD1	NA	TRBJ2-1	TRBV29-1	SAEGQGVINEQF
TRBD2	NA	TRBJ2-7	TRBV6-2/TRBV6-3	ASSYGTSGRIYEQY
NA	NA	TRBJ2-1	TRBV29-1	SVDRVSNEQF
TRBD2	NA	TRBJ2-1	TRBV7-2	ASSYGVTSGRWDEQF
TRBD2	NA	TRBJ2-2	TRBV10-3	AISDRLAGDTGELF
NA	few	TRBJ1-2	TRBV7-9	ASSPRLATATFNYGYT